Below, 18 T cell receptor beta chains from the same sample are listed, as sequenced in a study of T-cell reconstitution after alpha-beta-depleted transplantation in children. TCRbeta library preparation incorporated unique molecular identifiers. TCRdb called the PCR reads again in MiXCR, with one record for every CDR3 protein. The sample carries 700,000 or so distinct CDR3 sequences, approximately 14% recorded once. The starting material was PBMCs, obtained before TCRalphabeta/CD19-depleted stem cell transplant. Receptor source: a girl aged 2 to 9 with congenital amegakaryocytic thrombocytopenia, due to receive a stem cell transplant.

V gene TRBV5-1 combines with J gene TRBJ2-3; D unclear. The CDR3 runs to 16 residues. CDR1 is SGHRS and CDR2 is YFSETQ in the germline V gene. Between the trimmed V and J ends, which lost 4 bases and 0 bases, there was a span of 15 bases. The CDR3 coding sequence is TGCGCCAGCAGCCGGTCAGGAGACCTTAGCACAGATACGCAGTATTTT. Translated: CASSRSGDLSTDTQYF.

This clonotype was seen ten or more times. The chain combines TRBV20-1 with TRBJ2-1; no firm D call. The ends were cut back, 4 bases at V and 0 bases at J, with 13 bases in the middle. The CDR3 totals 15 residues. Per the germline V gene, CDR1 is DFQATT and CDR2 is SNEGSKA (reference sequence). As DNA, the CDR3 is TGCAGTGCTAACGGAAGGGTAGACTCCTACAATGAGCAGTTCTTC. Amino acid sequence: CSANGRVDSYNEQFF.

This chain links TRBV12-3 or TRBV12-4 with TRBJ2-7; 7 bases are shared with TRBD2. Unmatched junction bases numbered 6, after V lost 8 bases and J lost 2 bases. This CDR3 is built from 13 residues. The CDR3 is CASGSSGTYEQYF. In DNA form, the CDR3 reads TGTGCCAGCGGCTCTAGCGGTACCTACGAGCAGTACTTC.

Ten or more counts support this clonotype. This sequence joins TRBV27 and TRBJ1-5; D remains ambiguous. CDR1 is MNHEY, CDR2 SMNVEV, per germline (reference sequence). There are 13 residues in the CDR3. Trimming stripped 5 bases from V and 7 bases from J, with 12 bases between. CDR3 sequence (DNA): TGTGCCAGCAGTCCCTCGGGTGAGCAGCCCCAGCATTTT. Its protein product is CASSPSGEQPQHF.

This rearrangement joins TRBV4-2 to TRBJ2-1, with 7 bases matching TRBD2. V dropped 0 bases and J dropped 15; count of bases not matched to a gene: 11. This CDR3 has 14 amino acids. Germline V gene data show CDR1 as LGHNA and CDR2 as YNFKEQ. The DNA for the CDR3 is TGTGCCAGCAGCCAAGAAGGCTCGGGGGGTATTCGGTTCTTC. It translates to CASSQEGSGGIRFF.

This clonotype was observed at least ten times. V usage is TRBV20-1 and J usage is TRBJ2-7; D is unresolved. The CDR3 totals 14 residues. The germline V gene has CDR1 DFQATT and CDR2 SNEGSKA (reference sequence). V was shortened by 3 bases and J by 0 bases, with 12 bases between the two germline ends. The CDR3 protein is CSARGLVSSYEQYF. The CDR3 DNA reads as TGCAGTGCTAGGGGCCTGGTGAGCTCCTACGAGCAGTACTTC.

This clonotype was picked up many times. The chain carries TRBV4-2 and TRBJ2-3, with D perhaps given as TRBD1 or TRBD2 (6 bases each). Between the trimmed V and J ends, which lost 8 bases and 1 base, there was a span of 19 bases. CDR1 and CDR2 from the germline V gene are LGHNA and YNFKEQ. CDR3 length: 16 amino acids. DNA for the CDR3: TGTGCCAGCGCCTCGTGGGGGGCCACGGGCACAGATACGCAGTATTTT. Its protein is CASASWGATGTDTQYF.

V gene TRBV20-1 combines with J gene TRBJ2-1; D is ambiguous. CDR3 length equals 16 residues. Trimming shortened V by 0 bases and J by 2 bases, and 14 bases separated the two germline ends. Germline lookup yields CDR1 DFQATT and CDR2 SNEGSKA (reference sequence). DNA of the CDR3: TGCAGTGCTAGAGAGCGGCTGAGGATGCCCTACAATGAGCAGTTCTTC. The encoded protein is CSARERLRMPYNEQFF.

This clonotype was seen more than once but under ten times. CDR3 coding DNA: TGTGCCAGCAGCCCCCGGGCTGTACCCTACAATGAGCAGTTCTTC. Amino acids: CASSPRAVPYNEQFF. The chain combines TRBV5-6 with TRBJ2-1; D remains ambiguous. Per the germline V gene, CDR1 is SGHDT and CDR2 is YYEEEE. There are 15 residues in the CDR3. V was cut by 4 bases and J by 2 bases, with 13 bases left in between.

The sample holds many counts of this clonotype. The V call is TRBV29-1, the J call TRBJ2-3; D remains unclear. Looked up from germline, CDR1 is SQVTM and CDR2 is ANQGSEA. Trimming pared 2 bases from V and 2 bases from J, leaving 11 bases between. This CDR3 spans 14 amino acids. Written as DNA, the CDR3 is TGCAGCGTTGAAAAGAGTGCGGTCACAGATACGCAGTATTTT. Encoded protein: CSVEKSAVTDTQYF.

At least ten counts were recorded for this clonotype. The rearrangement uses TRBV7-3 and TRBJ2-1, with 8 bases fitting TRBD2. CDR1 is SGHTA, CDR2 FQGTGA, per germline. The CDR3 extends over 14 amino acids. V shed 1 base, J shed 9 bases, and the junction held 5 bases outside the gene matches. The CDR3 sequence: CASSLMTSAGEQFF. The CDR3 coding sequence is TGTGCCAGCAGCTTAATGACTAGCGCGGGTGAGCAGTTCTTC.

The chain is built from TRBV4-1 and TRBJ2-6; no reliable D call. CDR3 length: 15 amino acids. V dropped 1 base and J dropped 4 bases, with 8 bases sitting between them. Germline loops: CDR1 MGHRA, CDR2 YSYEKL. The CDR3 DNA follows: TGCGCCAGCAGCCAAGTTTACGTAGGGGCCAACGTCCTGACTTTC. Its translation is CASSQVYVGANVLTF.

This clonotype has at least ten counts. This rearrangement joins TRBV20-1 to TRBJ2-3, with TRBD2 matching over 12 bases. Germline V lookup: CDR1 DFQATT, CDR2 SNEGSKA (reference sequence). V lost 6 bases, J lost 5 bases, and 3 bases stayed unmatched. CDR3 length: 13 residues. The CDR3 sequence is CSAPGLAGDTQYF. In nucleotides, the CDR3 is TGCAGTGCCCCGGGACTAGCGGGAGATACGCAGTATTTT.

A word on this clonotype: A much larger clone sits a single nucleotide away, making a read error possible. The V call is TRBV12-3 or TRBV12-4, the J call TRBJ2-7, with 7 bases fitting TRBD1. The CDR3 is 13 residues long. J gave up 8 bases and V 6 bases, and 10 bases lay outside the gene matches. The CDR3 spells CASRPGQFYKQYF. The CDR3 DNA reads TGTGCCAGCAGGCCGGGACAGTTTTACAAGCAGTACTTC.

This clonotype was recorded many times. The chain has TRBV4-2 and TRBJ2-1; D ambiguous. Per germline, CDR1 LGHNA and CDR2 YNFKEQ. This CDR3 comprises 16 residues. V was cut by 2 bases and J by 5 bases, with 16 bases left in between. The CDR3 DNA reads TGTGCCAGCAGCCAATTGGCGACCAGCACAGACAATGAGCAGTTCTTC. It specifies CASSQLATSTDNEQFF.

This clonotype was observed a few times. The CDR3 bases are TGTGCCAGCAGCCAGCATAAGCCTAGCGGATACAATGAGCAGTTCTTC. Protein product: CASSQHKPSGYNEQFF. The chain uses TRBV6-5 and TRBJ2-1; 7 nucleotides line up with TRBD2. Germline assignment: CDR1 MNHEY and CDR2 SVGAGI. V dropped 6 bases and J dropped 4; count of bases not matched to a gene: 12. This CDR3 is 16 amino acids long.

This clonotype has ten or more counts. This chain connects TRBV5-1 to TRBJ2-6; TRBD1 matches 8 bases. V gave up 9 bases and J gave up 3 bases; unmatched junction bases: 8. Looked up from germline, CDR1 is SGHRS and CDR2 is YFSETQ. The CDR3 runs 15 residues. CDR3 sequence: CATGQGLNGANVLTF. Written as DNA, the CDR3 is TGCGCCACCGGACAGGGCCTAAATGGGGCCAACGTCCTGACTTTC.

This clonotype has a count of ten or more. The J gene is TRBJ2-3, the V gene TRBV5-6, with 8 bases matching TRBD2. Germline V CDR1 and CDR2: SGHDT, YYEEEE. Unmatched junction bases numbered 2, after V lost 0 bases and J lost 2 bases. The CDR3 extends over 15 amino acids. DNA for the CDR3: TGTGCCAGCAGCTTGGCACTAGCGGTCACAGATACGCAGTATTTT. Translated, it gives CASSLALAVTDTQYF.